This T cell receptor beta chain was captured in a study of blood T cell repertoires in COVID-19. Study summary: Nucleic acid was either cDNA or gDNA, and it came from T cells, B-cell-depleted T cells, or PBMCs.

Per the germline V gene, CDR1 is SEHNR and CDR2 is FQNEAQ (reference sequence). Germline trimming cut 2 bases from V and 4 bases from J; bases unmatched to any gene: 10. The CDR3 is 17 residues long. Per the original methods: For nucleated cells, counts were estimated from reference gene primer amplification. Here immunoSEQ multiplex PCR was the method, and the copy in TCRdb shows in-frame clones only, minus some. For V, J and clone size, that table is used; D and trimming come from the DNA. This table holds 200,000 to 250,000 clones, roughly 84% found once. The TCR sequence derives from a man over 45 who had recovered from COVID-19. Sequenced sample: peripheral blood. The chain couples TRBV7-9 to TRBJ2-1; 8 positions match TRBD2. The CDR3 DNA is TGTGCCAGCAGCTTATCGGGGGGGACTAGTAGGTACAATGAGCAGTTCTTC. This codes for CASSLSGGTSRYNEQFF.